This T cell receptor beta chain is drawn from a study of esophageal squamous cell carcinoma under preoperative chemotherapy. Study observations and caveats: Tumor-infiltrating lymphocytes showed no significant post-chemotherapy TCR diversity increase, unlike peripheral T cells. Paclitaxel-nedaplatin therapy caused immediate, substantial clonotype frequency changes.

Relative to its sample, this clonotype is medium-sized. What it binds is unknown. CDR1 and CDR2 (germline): MNHNS, SASEGT. The length of the CDR3 is 16 residues. J lost 2 bases, V lost 6 bases, and 8 bases had no gene match. Time point specified: after preoperative PTX-NDP chemotherapy. Each CDR3 protein is one row after TCRdb ran MiXCR on the PCR reads. The data contain 9,500 to 11,000 distinct CDR3 sequences, roughly 59% of them singletons. Sample acquisition took place from a patient given preoperative chemotherapy. The receptor's source is a human donor with esophageal squamous cell carcinoma. The donor label of this sample is uncertain. The V gene is TRBV6-1, the J gene TRBJ2-1; TRBD2 agrees at 9 bases. CDR3 in DNA: TGTGCCAGCAGCCCCGCGGCGGGAGGGCCCTACAATGAGCAGTTCTTC. Translation: CASSPAAGGPYNEQFF.